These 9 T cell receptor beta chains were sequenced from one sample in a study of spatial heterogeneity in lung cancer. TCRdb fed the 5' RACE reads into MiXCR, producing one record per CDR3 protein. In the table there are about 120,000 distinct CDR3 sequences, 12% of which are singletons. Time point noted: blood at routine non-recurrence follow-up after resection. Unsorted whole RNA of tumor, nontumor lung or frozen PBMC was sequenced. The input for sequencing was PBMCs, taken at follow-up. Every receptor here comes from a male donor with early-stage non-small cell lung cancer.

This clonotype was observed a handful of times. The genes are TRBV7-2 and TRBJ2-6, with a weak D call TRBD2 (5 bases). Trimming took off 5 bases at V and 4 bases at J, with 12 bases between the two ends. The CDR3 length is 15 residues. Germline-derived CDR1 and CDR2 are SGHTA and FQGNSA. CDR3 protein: CASSPRGFGANVLTF. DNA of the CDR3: TGTGCCAGCAGCCCGAGAGGGTTCGGGGCCAACGTCCTGACTTTC.

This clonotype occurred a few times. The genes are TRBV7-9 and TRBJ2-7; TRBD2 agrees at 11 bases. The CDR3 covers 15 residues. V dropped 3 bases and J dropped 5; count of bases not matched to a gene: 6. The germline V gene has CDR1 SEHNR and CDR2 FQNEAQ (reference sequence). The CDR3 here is CASSFPSGGRNEQYF. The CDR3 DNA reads TGTGCCAGCAGCTTTCCTAGCGGGGGGCGGAACGAGCAGTACTTC.

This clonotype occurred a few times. The chain's CDR3 is CASSYSFGRVTTEAFF. The CDR3 DNA reads as TGTGCCAGCAGTTACTCGTTCGGCAGGGTAACCACTGAAGCTTTCTTT. The V gene is TRBV6-2 or TRBV6-3, the J gene TRBJ1-1; D is possibly TRBD1 (5 bases). CDR1 and CDR2 (germline): MNHEY, SVGEGT. The CDR3 totals 16 residues. The V end lost 0 bases, the J end lost 4 bases, and 15 bases lay between the germline ends.

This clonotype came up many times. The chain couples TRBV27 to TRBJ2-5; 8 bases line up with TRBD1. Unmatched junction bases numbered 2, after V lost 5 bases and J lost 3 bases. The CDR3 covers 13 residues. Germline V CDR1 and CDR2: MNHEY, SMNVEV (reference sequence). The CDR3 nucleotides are TGTGCCAGCAGTCCAGGGGGCGAAGAGACCCAGTACTTC. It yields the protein CASSPGGEETQYF.

CDR3 protein: CASSTPERGGNTEAFF. Written as DNA, the CDR3 is TGTGCCAGCAGTACCCCCGAGAGGGGGGGGAACACTGAAGCTTTCTTT. The chain couples TRBV12-3 or TRBV12-4 to TRBJ1-1; tentative D call: TRBD1 (6 bases). The CDR3 totals 16 residues. The V end was cut by 5 bases, the J end by 1 base, with 17 bases between.

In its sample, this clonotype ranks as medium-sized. Here the CDR3 DNA reads TGTGCCAGCCGTAGGGATAGCACAGATACGCAGTATTTT. Translated: CASRRDSTDTQYF. The chain joins TRBV2 to TRBJ2-3; D is unresolved. Germline lookup yields CDR1 SNHLY and CDR2 FYNNEI. This CDR3 contains 13 residues. V lost 8 bases to trimming and J lost 0 bases, with 9 bases between them. Full variable domain (outside the CDR3, taken from reference TRBV2 and TRBJ2-3): EPEVTQTPSHQVTQMGQEVILRCVPISNHLYFYWYRQILGQKVEFLVSFYNNEISEKSEIFDDQFSVERPDGSNFTLKIRSTKLEDSAMYFCASRRDSTDTQYFGPGTRLTVL.

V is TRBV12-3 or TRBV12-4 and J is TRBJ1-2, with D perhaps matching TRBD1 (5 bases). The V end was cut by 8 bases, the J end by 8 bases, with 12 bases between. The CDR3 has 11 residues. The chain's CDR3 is CASFRVGGYTF. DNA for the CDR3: TGTGCCAGCTTCAGGGTTGGGGGCTACACCTTC.

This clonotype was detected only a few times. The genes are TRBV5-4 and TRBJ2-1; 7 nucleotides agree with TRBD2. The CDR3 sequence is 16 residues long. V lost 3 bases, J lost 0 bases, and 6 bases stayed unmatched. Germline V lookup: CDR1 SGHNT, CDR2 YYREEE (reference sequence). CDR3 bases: TGTGCCAGCAGCTCTAACGGGGGGAGCTCCTACAATGAGCAGTTCTTC. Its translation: CASSSNGGSSYNEQFF.

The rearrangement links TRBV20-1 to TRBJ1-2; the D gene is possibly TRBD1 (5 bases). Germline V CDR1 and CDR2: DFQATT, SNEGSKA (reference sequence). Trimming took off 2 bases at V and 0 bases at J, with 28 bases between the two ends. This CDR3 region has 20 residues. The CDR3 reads CSARHPVTRQLTQANYGYTF. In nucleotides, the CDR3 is TGCAGTGCTAGACACCCCGTTACCCGACAGCTAACTCAAGCTAACTATGGCTACACCTTC.